This entry describes one TCR beta chain. The data are from a study of blood T cell repertoires in COVID-19. Study information: The cDNA or gDNA used as material had been derived from T cells, B-cell-depleted T cells, or PBMCs.

Original methodology: Amplified reference gene primers provided the basis for estimating nucleated cell counts. This table comes from immunoSEQ multiplex PCR, and its TCRdb copy is limited to in-frame clones, with some not included. The V and J calls and clone size are taken from that table; D and trimming were inferred from the DNA. This sample yields about 310,000 clones, of which over 75% are seen a single time; 1% belongs to the top ten. Sequenced input: peripheral blood. The receptor's source is a man in his forties or fifties with active or convalescent COVID-19.

The CDR3 coding sequence is TGTGCCAGTAGTATCTTGACTAGTGACACCGGGGAGCTGTTTTTT. Protein sequence: CASSILTSDTGELFF. V gene TRBV19 combines with J gene TRBJ2-2; the D gene is possibly TRBD2 (6 bases). This CDR3 contains 15 residues. Trimming stripped 3 bases from V and 3 bases from J, with 11 bases between. Germline lookup yields CDR1 LNHDA and CDR2 SQIVND (reference sequence).